This TCR beta chain was sequenced in a study of cytomegalovirus exposure and HLA in healthy donors (dated by TCRdb to the late 2010s). Some background on the complete study: An earlier analysis of several hundred of the donors reported 250 to 300 Gb of sequence data and 100 million to 140 million unique TCR beta sequences from 150 million to 200 million T cells. An early release covering about 600 HLA-typed donors comprised about 310 gigabases of sequencing data and tens of millions of unique TCR sequences. Of the roughly 410 genotyped donors, 81% were placed in the genetic ancestry cluster associated with self-reported Caucasian donors. The aim of the study was to test whether cataloging public T cell receptors could identify signatures of past pathogen exposure. The T cell repertoires of 670 or so subjects were profiled by immunosequencing and related to cytomegalovirus serostatus. Besides the first cohort of about 730 subjects, a separate validation cohort made up of 120 different subjects was used. To predict cytomegalovirus infection status, the study brought together high-throughput TCR immunosequencing, statistical association of individual TCRs with disease status, and machine learning. A later analysis re-examined previously published TCR beta repertoires from over 500 donors and added high-resolution HLA genotyping to investigate patterns of TCR occurrence. Rather than using new phenotypic data, the later analysis identified candidate immune exposures from TCR beta sequences and from how often those sequences occurred across donors. To decide whether each TCR beta V gene segment behaved as functional or pseudogenic, an earlier analysis of over 500 of the donors relied on high-throughput TCR beta sequencing. Alongside the repertoire data, information on donor age, sex, ethnicity and CMV serostatus was compiled. In a later genetic analysis, genome-wide SNP genotypes for 398 of the 666 donors were used, and that subset was treated as a discovery cohort. All discovery cohort repertoires had been generated using a single sequencing platform. HLA typing covered class I and class II loci at four-digit resolution. Typing coverage differed by locus: A, B, C, DRB1 and DQB1 were typed in roughly 620-640 donors, DQA1 in about 510, DPA1 in over 600, and DPB1 in approximately 450. Because of strong linkage in the cohort, five DR-DQ haplotypes were treated as single units for association and clustering. Across approximately 420 genotyped donors of the cohort, an average of approximately 240,000 unique TCR beta nucleotide sequences per donor were sequenced, and roughly 20% of those sequences were non-productive. Broad study findings and their caveats: A further reported finding was that TCR beta sequences accurately predicted the HLA-A and HLA-B alleles for most subjects in the first cohort. Linkage disequilibrium might explain the correlated functional status among segregating V segments, but an unknown experimental factor could not be excluded. An earlier analysis of some 560 of the donors showed that most TCR beta V segments appeared in productive rearrangements either about 90% or about 30% of the time, which broadly matched IMGT annotations. The authors suggested that the approach could potentially be generalized to other disease states and immunological phenotypes. In a later genetic analysis, a missense DCLRE1C variant was associated with V-gene and J-gene trimming of TCR beta chains, and the association was replicated in an independent cohort. In a later analysis, some 18,000 TCR beta sequences were associated with specific HLA alleles at a false discovery rate of 0.05. A later analysis reported that several top co-occurrence clusters appeared linked to parvovirus B19, influenza, CMV and Epstein-Barr virus. Immune exposure information for the cohort was limited to CMV serostatus. In a later analysis, TCR association rates were found to vary across HLA loci, with the most associated TCRs seen for DRB1 alleles and the fewest for HLA-C alleles. In both the original and validation cohorts, the classifier was reported to diagnose cytomegalovirus status with high specificity and sensitivity. A group of highly shared sequence variants was considered likely to be a technical artifact of the sequencing pipeline. In a later analysis, HLA-associated TCR beta chains showed more clonal expansion and lower generation probabilities than non-associated chains that were equally common. Because HLA typing was missing for some donors at each locus, association tests included only the typed subset. In vitro tests confirmed that a few of the cytomegalovirus-associated TCR beta chains recognize cytomegalovirus antigens. Sequencing depth was assumed to be roughly uniform across donors in the presence/absence analyses, though that assumption may not hold. Because counts were too low, under 20 rarely observed V segments, including chromosome 9 orphons, were left out of the earlier analysis of a few hundred of the donors. The study gave a list of under 200 TCR beta chains associated with cytomegalovirus. When HLA alleles, especially DR and DQ, strongly co-occurred, attributing TCR associations to individual alleles was difficult. Most TCR sequences were seen in very few donors, while some public TCRs were found in many individuals. According to a later analysis, most CMV-associated TCR beta chains appeared to be HLA-restricted, and the HLA associations seemed to be driven largely by CMV exposure. Only TCR beta chains were sequenced in this cohort, and the absence of alpha or paired-chain data limited detectable features. Compared with the roughly 700-donor mean, donors in an Asian-associated ancestry cluster had fewer N-insertions in productive TCRs, according to a later genetic analysis.

Libraries were built with the immunoSEQ multiplex PCR assay. A mixture of 60 forward primers for TCR Vbeta segments and 13 reverse primers for TCR Jbeta segments was used in the multiplex PCR. Amplification of the CDR3 region of rearranged TCR beta genes was performed with a multiplex PCR assay on genomic DNA. On the Illumina HiSeq System, the amplified TCR beta libraries were sequenced as 87-base-pair reads. The paper's data handling went like this. In a later analysis, about 80 million unique TCR beta chains were counted across the roughly 670 repertoires, and roughly 10 million of these chains were shared by at least two donors. Raw reads were error-corrected and collapsed into unique sequences with a nearest-neighbor algorithm that merged closely related sequences to remove PCR and sequencing errors. Alignment of CDR3 sequences to IMGT reference sequences was used to assign V, D and J gene segments. Each retained sequence needed at least a six-nucleotide match to both a V gene segment and a J gene segment. Rearrangements were called productive when the CDR3 lacked stop codons and stayed in frame with V and J; all others were non-productive. CDR3 was defined by IMGT convention, running from the second conserved V-encoded cysteine to the conserved J-encoded phenylalanine. In an earlier analysis of around 570 of the donors, sequences lacking an unambiguous match to a single V gene segment were excluded. An earlier analysis of 587 of the donors called V segments functional above 56.7% productive rearrangements and segregating when the between-donor standard deviation exceeded 5%. A statistical classification framework was developed to diagnose cytomegalovirus status using the catalog of TCR beta chain sequences. V and J gene assignment, in a later analysis, came from comparing TCR nucleotide sequences with IMGT/GENE-DB human TR gene sequences. Using the TCRdist pipeline, a later analysis assigned CDR3 sequences along with most-parsimonious VDJ recombination scenarios. In a later analysis, each TCR beta chain was defined by its CDR3 amino acid sequence together with its V-gene family, and reads without a unique V-gene family were excluded. In a later analysis, fewer than 650 highly shared, low-generation-probability nucleotide sequences were removed to address suspected cross-contamination and a sequencing artifact. For each public chain, a later analysis derived a clonal expansion index from normalized ranks of inferred template counts within each repertoire. Generation probabilities in a later analysis came from a VDJ recombination model fitted to out-of-frame rearrangements, and those results were checked against IGoR. Hypergeometric tests were used in a later analysis to score TCR-TCR, TCR-HLA and TCR-CMV co-occurrence, with a repertoire-size bias correction applied to the TCR pairs. To estimate false discovery rates, a later analysis permuted the HLA or CMV assignments 20 times. In a later analysis, co-occurring TCRs were grouped with DBSCAN, and TCRdist sequence similarity was added when clustering was performed within HLA-allele-positive subsets. Co-occurrence clustering excluded repertoires with fewer than 30,000 or more than 120,000 public chains, plus five with anomalous nucleotide sharing. Here the immuneACCESS table is served through TCRdb, limited to in-frame sequences with V and J called. Missing clones are a known gap in these copies; in checked studies unresolved V genes cover under half, and the rest lacks a known reason. The DNA was the basis for D and trimming; V, J and clone size are from that table. Within this sample are fewer than 110,000 clones, with more than 75% of them counted one time only. The ten largest clones add up to 10% of the sample.

Concerning this clone: It has no known antigen specificity. Per-base quality was not reported, and no clone a single base away is much larger than it.

In total, roughly 710 healthy bone marrow donors made up the cohort. At the time of sampling, every cohort member was nominally healthy, though immune exposures that went unrecorded were likely present. The donor tested CMV seropositive and was one of the 289 seropositive cohort members. Every donor gave a peripheral blood sample, and the peripheral blood mononuclear cells from that sample were used for TCR beta sequencing. Genomic DNA was extracted from the blood cell samples with the Qiagen DNeasy Blood Extraction Kit. The receptor was derived from a woman under 30 in good health and CMV-seropositive. Sequencing was carried out using PBMCs.

CDR3 region: CASSLLADEQYF. The DNA sequence is given as TGCGCCAGCAGCTTGCTGGCCGACGAGCAGTACTTC. This sequence uses TRBV5-1 and TRBJ2-7; the D segment cannot be called with confidence. Based on the germline V gene, the CDR1 and CDR2 sequences are SGHRS and YFSETQ. The CDR3, cysteine through phenylalanine, is 12 amino acids long. Solely the CDR3 DNA is kept, with 36 bases framed from the first base. The trim is 1 base for V and 5 bases for J, with a gap of 7 bases between the germline ends.